Each of the 31 T cell receptor beta chains below was sequenced from the same sample in a study of blood T cell repertoires in COVID-19. This table comes from immunoSEQ multiplex PCR, and its TCRdb copy is limited to in-frame clones, with some not included. The sample contains about 67,000 clones, about nine tenths of which appear only once. Sequenced sample: peripheral blood. The origin of the receptors is a middle-aged man with active COVID-19.

CDR3 in amino acids: CASSQGLAGGLAKNIQYF. CDR3 DNA: TGCGCCAGCAGCCAAGGGCTAGCGGGGGGGCTAGCCAAAAACATTCAGTACTTC. The V gene is TRBV4-1, the J gene TRBJ2-4; 12 positions agree with TRBD2. Losses at the gene ends were 1 base for V and 0 bases for J; bases not matched to a gene: 4. This CDR3 has 18 residues. Germline V gene sequence: CDR1 MGHRA, CDR2 YSYEKL.

The chain has TRBV9 and TRBJ2-3, with 9 positions matching TRBD1. This CDR3 has 15 amino acids. Germline V CDR1 and CDR2: SGDLS, YYNGEE. After removal of 4 bases from V and 8 bases from J, the junction contained 11 bases not matched to a gene. The CDR3 is CASSQQGAFSGTQYF. CDR3 nucleotides: TGTGCCAGCAGCCAACAGGGGGCTTTTTCAGGTACGCAGTATTTT.

The chain couples TRBV6-5 to TRBJ1-1; 9 positions agree with TRBD1. This CDR3 contains 15 residues. V shed 5 bases and J 6 bases; nucleotides not matched to a gene: 10. Germline-derived CDR1 and CDR2 are MNHEY and SVGAGI. CDR3 in DNA: TGTGCCAGCAGTCTAGCAACAGGGGGCGGATCTGAAGCTTTCTTT. This sequence encodes CASSLATGGGSEAFF.

V is TRBV13 and J is TRBJ2-7; 11 nucleotides agree with TRBD2. Germline CDR1 and CDR2: PRHDT and FYEKMQ (reference sequence). V lost 4 bases, J lost 2 bases, and 4 bases stayed unmatched. This CDR3 has 15 amino acids. The CDR3 is CASSSPSGRTYEQYF. In DNA, the CDR3 is TGTGCCAGCAGCTCCCCTAGCGGGAGGACCTACGAGCAGTACTTC.

The J gene is TRBJ2-5, the V gene TRBV11-2; 7 bases align to TRBD1. Trimming removed 5 bases from V and 2 bases from J; junction bases left unmatched: 8. CDR1 and CDR2 from the germline V gene are SGHAT and FQNNGV. This CDR3 region has 15 residues. The CDR3 sequence is CASSPKRDSQETQYF. In DNA, the CDR3 is TGTGCCAGCAGCCCCAAACGGGACAGTCAAGAGACCCAGTACTTC.

The genes are TRBV27 and TRBJ2-5; D not resolved. CDR1 is MNHEY, CDR2 SMNVEV, per germline (reference sequence). V gave up 4 bases and J gave up 2 bases, with 2 bases separating them. This CDR3 contains 11 residues. CDR3 in amino acids: CASSSQETQYF. The CDR3 DNA reads as TGTGCCAGCAGTTCTCAAGAGACCCAGTACTTC.

This clone was observed a few times. CDR3 region: CASSVASGNTGELFF. In DNA, the CDR3 is TGTGCCAGCAGCGTAGCTTCGGGGAACACCGGGGAGCTGTTTTTT. This sequence joins TRBV9 and TRBJ2-2; D remains unclear. Per the germline V gene, CDR1 is SGDLS and CDR2 is YYNGEE. With 0 bases removed from V and 1 base from J, the gap between germline ends came to 7 bases. The CDR3 has 15 residues.

This clone was detected only once. The rearrangement links TRBV2 to TRBJ2-7; TRBD2 agrees at 13 bases. The trim removed 7 bases at V and 0 bases at J, leaving 6 bases unmatched. This CDR3 spans 16 amino acids. The germline V gene has CDR1 SNHLY and CDR2 FYNNEI. The CDR3 protein is CASTRTSGSLSYEQYF. In DNA, the CDR3 is TGTGCCAGCACGAGGACTAGCGGGAGTCTCTCCTACGAGCAGTACTTC.

The chain recombines TRBV6-4 with TRBJ2-1; TRBD2 aligns across 8 bases. Germline V gene data show CDR1 as MRHNA and CDR2 as SNTAGT. The CDR3 runs to 17 residues. The J segment lost 2 bases and the V segment lost 2 bases, leaving 8 bases of the junction unmatched. The chain's CDR3 is CASSDVGGVSPYNEQFF. The CDR3, as DNA: TGTGCCAGCAGTGACGTCGGGGGGGTCTCTCCCTACAATGAGCAGTTCTTC.

The V and J genes are TRBV6-5 and TRBJ1-3, with a weak D call TRBD1 (6 bases). This CDR3 comprises 11 residues. CDR1 and CDR2 (germline): MNHEY, SVGAGI. V was pared by 10 bases and J by 4 bases, with 8 bases between. The CDR3, as DNA: TGTGCCACCGGACAGGGAAACACCATATATTTT. Protein: CATGQGNTIYF.

This chain connects TRBV5-8 to TRBJ1-1; D is possibly TRBD1 (5 bases). CDR3 length equals 19 residues. The germline V and J ends were trimmed by 0 bases and 0 bases, with 21 bases remaining between them. Germline CDR1 and CDR2: SGHTS and YDEGEE. The CDR3 loop reads CASSLAQGARVSMNTEAFF. The CDR3 DNA reads TGTGCCAGCAGCTTGGCCCAGGGTGCCCGAGTGTCCATGAACACTGAAGCTTTCTTT.

The chain recombines TRBV27 with TRBJ2-1; a possible D gene is TRBD2 (6 bases). CDR3 length equals 12 residues. Germline V CDR1 and CDR2: MNHEY, SMNVEV (reference sequence). The V end was cut by 8 bases, the J end by 3 bases, with 8 bases between. CDR3 in amino acids: CASVGGYNEQFF. DNA for the CDR3: TGTGCCAGCGTGGGGGGCTACAATGAGCAGTTCTTC.

In DNA form, the CDR3 reads TGTGCCAGCAGGCCTTACAGGGGGAACACTGAAGCTTTCTTT. Translation gives CASRPYRGNTEAFF. The chain recombines TRBV28 with TRBJ1-1; 7 bases are a match to TRBD1. J gave up 1 base and V 6 bases, and 5 bases lay outside the gene matches. This CDR3 region has 14 residues. Germline V gene data show CDR1 as MDHEN and CDR2 as SYDVKM. Full variable domain (outside the CDR3, taken from reference TRBV28 and TRBJ1-1): DVKVTQSSRYLVKRTGEKVFLECVQDMDHENMFWYRQDPGLGLRLIYFSYDVKMKEKGDIPEGYSVSREKKERFSLILESASTNQTSMYLCASRPYRGNTEAFFGQGTRLTVV.

The chain recombines TRBV28 with TRBJ2-1, with 16 bases matching TRBD2. V shed 4 bases, J shed 2 bases, and the junction held 8 bases outside the gene matches. The CDR3 runs 19 residues. The germline gives CDR1 MDHEN, CDR2 SYDVKM. CDR3 sequence reads: CASSSPGLAGGRPYNEQFF. The CDR3 nucleotides are TGTGCCAGCAGTTCGCCGGGACTAGCGGGAGGGCGACCCTACAATGAGCAGTTCTTC.

The V call is TRBV10-3, the J call TRBJ1-1; D is unresolved. The CDR3 covers 13 residues. CDR1 and CDR2 from the germline V gene are ENHRY and SYGVKD. V was clipped by 6 bases and J by 1 base, with 9 bases between them. In DNA form, the CDR3 reads TGTGCCATCAGCCTGAGTACGAACACTGAAGCTTTCTTT. As protein: CAISLSTNTEAFF.

The rearrangement uses TRBV14 and TRBJ2-5, with a weak D call TRBD2 (5 bases). The CDR3 consists of 17 residues. The germline V and J ends were trimmed by 3 bases and 4 bases, with 21 bases remaining between them. CDR1 is SGHDN and CDR2 is FVKESK in the germline V gene. In nucleotides, the CDR3 is TGTGCCAGCAGCCAGAACATGTATGGTCCCGAGGGAGAGACCCAGTACTTC. Translated: CASSQNMYGPEGETQYF.

The chain couples TRBV30 to TRBJ1-1, with D hard to call. The length of the CDR3 is 13 residues. V was pared by 0 bases and J by 1 base, with 6 bases between. In germline, CDR1 is GTSNPN, CDR2 SVGIG (reference sequence). The CDR3 is CAWSVNRNTEAFF. CDR3 DNA: TGTGCCTGGAGTGTAAATAGGAACACTGAAGCTTTCTTT. Full variable domain (remainder filled in from reference TRBV30 and TRBJ1-1): SQTIHQWPATLVQPVGSPLSLECTVEGTSNPNLYWYRQAAGRGLQLLFYSVGIGQISSEVPQNLSASRPQDRQFILSSKKLLLSDSGFYLCAWSVNRNTEAFFGQGTRLTVV.

The gene calls are TRBV9 and TRBJ1-1; 8 bases agree with TRBD1. Germline CDR1 SGDLS, CDR2 YYNGEE. The length of the CDR3 is 15 residues. J lost 3 bases, V lost 0 bases, and 4 bases had no gene match. CDR3 amino acids: CASSVGLDRDTEAFF. CDR3 sequence (DNA): TGTGCCAGCAGCGTAGGTTTGGACAGGGACACTGAAGCTTTCTTT.

V gene TRBV5-8 combines with J gene TRBJ1-1, with 8 positions matching TRBD1. There are 13 residues in the CDR3. Germline trimming cut 4 bases from V and 5 bases from J; bases unmatched to any gene: 4. CDR1 SGHTS and CDR2 YDEGEE come from the germline V gene. The CDR3 loop is CASSRQGATEAFF. The CDR3 DNA reads as TGTGCCAGCAGCAGGCAGGGGGCGACTGAAGCTTTCTTT.

The genes are TRBV7-2 and TRBJ2-3; 9 nucleotides line up with TRBD2. The J segment lost 2 bases and the V segment lost 5 bases, leaving 2 bases of the junction unmatched. CDR3 size: 14 residues. The germline V gene encodes CDR1 SGHTA and CDR2 FQGNSA. The CDR3 DNA sequence: TGTGCCAGCAGCAGACTAGCGGTCACAGATACGCAGTATTTT. Translating gives CASSRLAVTDTQYF.

This clone showed up just a few times. The V gene is TRBV4-2, the J gene TRBJ1-5; D not certain. Germline V lookup: CDR1 LGHNA, CDR2 YNFKEQ. The V gene lost 0 bases and the J gene lost 3 bases, with 12 bases spanning the gap. This CDR3 spans 16 amino acids. CDR3 sequence reads: CASSQEGEQINQPQHF. The DNA for the CDR3 is TGTGCCAGCAGCCAAGAGGGTGAACAGATCAATCAGCCCCAGCATTTT.

This sequence joins TRBV7-3 and TRBJ1-6, with 7 bases lining up with TRBD1. J gave up 9 bases and V 5 bases, and 13 bases lay outside the gene matches. Germline V CDR1 and CDR2: SGHTA, FQGTGA. The CDR3 runs 16 residues. CDR3 sequence: CASSVTGESLGSPLHF. The CDR3 region has the DNA TGTGCCAGCAGCGTCACAGGGGAGTCTCTGGGTTCACCCCTCCACTTT.

The rearrangement links TRBV28 to TRBJ2-7; 8 positions match TRBD1. Trimming removed 6 bases from V and 2 bases from J; junction bases left unmatched: 12. The CDR3 covers 16 residues. Germline V lookup: CDR1 MDHEN, CDR2 SYDVKM. The CDR3 sequence: CASSSVTGGSPYEQYF. Written as DNA, the CDR3 is TGTGCCAGCAGCTCAGTCACAGGGGGATCTCCCTACGAGCAGTACTTC.

The chain carries TRBV28 and TRBJ2-3; 10 bases map to TRBD1. CDR3 length equals 16 residues. CDR1 is MDHEN and CDR2 is SYDVKM in the germline V gene. Germline trimming cut 6 bases from V and 1 base from J; bases unmatched to any gene: 7. CDR3 loop: CASRDRDRGGTDTQYF. In nucleotides, the CDR3 is TGTGCCAGCAGGGATAGGGACAGGGGCGGCACAGATACGCAGTATTTT. The full variable domain, rest sourced from reference TRBV28 and TRBJ2-3, is DVKVTQSSRYLVKRTGEKVFLECVQDMDHENMFWYRQDPGLGLRLIYFSYDVKMKEKGDIPEGYSVSREKKERFSLILESASTNQTSMYLCASRDRDRGGTDTQYFGPGTRLTVL.

The chain couples TRBV19 to TRBJ1-2; D is ambiguous. CDR3 length: 15 residues. Trimming took 7 bases from V and 5 from J, leaving 20 bases between them. CDR1 is LNHDA, CDR2 SQIVND, per germline (reference sequence). The CDR3 sequence: CASTGSPLTPYGYTF. The CDR3 DNA follows: TGTGCCAGTACGGGGTCCCCGTTAACACCTTATGGCTACACCTTC.

This clone was seen only a few times. The gene calls are TRBV7-2 and TRBJ1-5; D perhaps matches TRBD1 (6 bases). Trimming stripped 2 bases from V and 11 bases from J, with 10 bases between. CDR1 is SGHTA and CDR2 is FQGNSA in the germline V gene. The CDR3 extends over 12 amino acids. CDR3 region: CASSLQGKTQHF. Written as DNA, the CDR3 is TGTGCCAGCAGCTTACAGGGGAAGACCCAGCATTTT.

This clone was found once. CDR3 protein: CASSPRLALQETQYF. The CDR3 DNA reads as TGTGCCAGCAGCCCTCGACTAGCCCTCCAAGAGACCCAGTACTTC. The J gene is TRBJ2-5, the V gene TRBV3-1 (or the pseudogene TRBV3-2); 7 bases map to TRBD2. Germline CDR1 reads LGHDT; CDR2 reads YNNKEL (reference sequence). CDR3 size: 15 residues. V gave up 4 bases and J gave up 1 base; unmatched junction bases: 6.

The rearrangement joins TRBV19 to TRBJ2-2; 14 nucleotides line up with TRBD2. The V gene end was trimmed by 7 bases and the J gene end by 7 bases; junction bases not matched to a gene: 17. CDR1 is LNHDA, CDR2 SQIVND, per germline (reference sequence). The CDR3 loop spans 19 amino acids. CDR3 DNA: TGTGCCAGTACTTATACCCCCCGGACTAGCGGGAGGATGGACGGGGAGCTGTTTTTT. Its protein is CASTYTPRTSGRMDGELFF. Supplemented by reference TRBV19 and TRBJ2-2, the full variable domain reads DGGITQSPKYLFRKEGQNVTLSCEQNLNHDAMYWYRQDPGQGLRLIYYSQIVNDFQKGDIAEGYSVSREKKESFPLTVTSAQKNPTAFYLCASTYTPRTSGRMDGELFFGEGSRLTVL.

V usage is TRBV27 and J usage is TRBJ2-7; 13 bases map to TRBD2. This CDR3 comprises 15 residues. Germline loops: CDR1 MNHEY, CDR2 SMNVEV (reference sequence). Losses at the gene ends were 5 bases for V and 6 bases for J; bases not matched to a gene: 7. The CDR3 DNA reads as TGTGCCAGCAGTCTCTCCGGGACTAGCGGGACCGAGCAGTACTTC. Its translation: CASSLSGTSGTEQYF.

This clone was seen more than once but under ten times. This chain uses TRBV28 with TRBJ2-7; D remains ambiguous. V gave up 6 bases and J gave up 2 bases, with 14 bases separating them. The CDR3 is 14 amino acids. Germline loops: CDR1 MDHEN, CDR2 SYDVKM. The chain's CDR3 is CASSAIRSPYEQYF. In DNA, the CDR3 is TGTGCCAGCAGCGCCATACGGAGCCCCTACGAGCAGTACTTC.

This clone was seen just once. The rearrangement joins TRBV5-5 to TRBJ1-3; possible D gene TRBD1, 5 bases. V was cut by 4 bases and J by 2 bases, with 16 bases left in between. This CDR3 has 16 residues. Germline V CDR1 and CDR2: SGHKS, YYEKEE (reference sequence). CDR3 bases: TGTGCCAGCAGCCTACAGGTAGAACTGCCTGGAAACACCATATATTTT. This translates into CASSLQVELPGNTIYF.